The sequence of this T cell receptor (beta chain) was determined in a study of cytomegalovirus exposure and HLA in healthy donors. Study summary: About 180 million T cells yielded approximately 100 million unique TCR beta sequences, as an earlier analysis found. Whole-study results and caveats: An analysis was carried out at a later point. It showed that HLA-associated TCR beta chains were more clonally expanded than equally common non-associated chains. Reportedly, cytomegalovirus status was diagnosed with high sensitivity and specificity.

The PCR employed 60 Vbeta primers together with 13 Jbeta primers. Only in-frame clones appear in the TCRdb table, and some are missing; sequencing was by immunoSEQ multiplex PCR. The sample lists roughly 100,000 clones, about 9.5% occurring once. As to this clone: What it recognizes is unknown. At one end, the junction sequence differs from germline, possibly due to a read error.

The CDR3 has 13 amino acids. Germline values: CDR1 SSHAT, CDR2 FNYEAQ (reference sequence). The receptor comes from a man aged 40-49 years in good health and CMV-seropositive. The specimen was PBMCs. This rearrangement joins TRBV7-7 to TRBJ2-5; 8 positions agree with TRBD2. The CDR3 here is CASSPGGGETQYF. The CDR3 DNA reads as TGTGCTAGCAGCCCCGGGGGGGGTGAGACCCAGTACTTC.